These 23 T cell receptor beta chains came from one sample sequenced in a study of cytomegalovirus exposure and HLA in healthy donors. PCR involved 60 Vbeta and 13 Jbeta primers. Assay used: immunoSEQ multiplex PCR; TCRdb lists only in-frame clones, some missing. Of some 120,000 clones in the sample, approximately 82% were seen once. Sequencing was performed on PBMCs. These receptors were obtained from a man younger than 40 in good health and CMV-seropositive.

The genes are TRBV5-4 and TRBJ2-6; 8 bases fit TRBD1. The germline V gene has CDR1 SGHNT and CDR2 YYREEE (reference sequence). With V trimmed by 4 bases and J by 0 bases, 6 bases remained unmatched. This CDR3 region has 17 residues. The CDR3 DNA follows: TGTGCCAGCAGCCCCAGGACAGGGAGCTCTGGGGCCAACGTCCTGACTTTC. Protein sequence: CASSPRTGSSGANVLTF.

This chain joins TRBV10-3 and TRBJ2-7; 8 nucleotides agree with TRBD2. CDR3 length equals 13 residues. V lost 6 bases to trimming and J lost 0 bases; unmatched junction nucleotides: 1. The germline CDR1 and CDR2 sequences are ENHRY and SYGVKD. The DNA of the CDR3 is TGTGCCATCAGGGCGGGAGGCTCCTACGAGCAGTACGTC. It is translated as CAIRAGGSYEQYV.

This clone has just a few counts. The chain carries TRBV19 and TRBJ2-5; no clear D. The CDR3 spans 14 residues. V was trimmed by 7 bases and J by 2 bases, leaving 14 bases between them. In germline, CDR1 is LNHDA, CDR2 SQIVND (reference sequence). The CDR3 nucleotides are TGTGCCAGTACCCCCTCGAGAACTCAAGAGACCCAGTACTTC. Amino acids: CASTPSRTQETQYF. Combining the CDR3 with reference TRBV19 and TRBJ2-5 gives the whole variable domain DGGITQSPKYLFRKEGQNVTLSCEQNLNHDAMYWYRQDPGQGLRLIYYSQIVNDFQKGDIAEGYSVSREKKESFPLTVTSAQKNPTAFYLCASTPSRTQETQYFGPGTRLLVL.

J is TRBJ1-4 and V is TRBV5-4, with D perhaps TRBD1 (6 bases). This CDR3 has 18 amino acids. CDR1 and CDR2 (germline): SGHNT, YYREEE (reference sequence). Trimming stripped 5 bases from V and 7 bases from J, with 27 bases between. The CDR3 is CASSLTTYNRARGEKLFF. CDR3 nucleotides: TGTGCCAGCAGTCTAACCACATATAACAGGGCCCGAGGTGAAAAACTGTTTTTT.

CDR3 DNA sequence: TGTGCCAGTATTACAGGGGGCAGTGACTATGGCTACACCTTC. It yields the protein CASITGGSDYGYTF. This chain joins TRBV19 and TRBJ1-2; 9 nucleotides line up with TRBD1. The CDR3 covers 14 residues. The trim removed 7 bases at V and 3 bases at J, leaving 6 bases unmatched. Germline V CDR1 and CDR2: LNHDA, SQIVND (reference sequence).

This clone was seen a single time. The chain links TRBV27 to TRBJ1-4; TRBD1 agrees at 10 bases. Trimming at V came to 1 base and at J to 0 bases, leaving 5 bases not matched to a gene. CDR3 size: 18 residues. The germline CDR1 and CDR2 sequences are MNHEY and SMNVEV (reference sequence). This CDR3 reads CASSLWFGQGATNEKLFF. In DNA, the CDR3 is TGTGCCAGCAGTTTATGGTTTGGACAGGGGGCAACTAATGAAAAACTGTTTTTT.

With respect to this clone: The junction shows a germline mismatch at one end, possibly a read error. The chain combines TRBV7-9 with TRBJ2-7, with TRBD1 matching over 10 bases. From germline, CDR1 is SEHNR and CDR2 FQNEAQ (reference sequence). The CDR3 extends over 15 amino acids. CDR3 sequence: CSSRPWTGGDYEQYF. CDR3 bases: TGTTCCAGCAGGCCTTGGACAGGGGGAGACTACGAGCAGTACTTC.

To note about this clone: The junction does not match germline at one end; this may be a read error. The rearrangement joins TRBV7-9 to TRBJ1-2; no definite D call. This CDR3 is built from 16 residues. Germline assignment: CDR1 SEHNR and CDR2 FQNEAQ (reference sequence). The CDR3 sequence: CSSSLVASERAGGYTF. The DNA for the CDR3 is TGTTCCAGCAGCTTAGTCGCCTCCGAGCGGGCGGGTGGCTACACCTTC. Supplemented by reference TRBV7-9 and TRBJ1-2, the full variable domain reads DTGVSQNPRHKITKRGQNVTFRCDPISEHNRLYWYRQTLGQGPEFLTYFQNEAQLEKSRLLSDRFSAERPKGSFSTLEIQRTEQGDSAMYLCSSSLVASERAGGYTFGSGTRLTVV.

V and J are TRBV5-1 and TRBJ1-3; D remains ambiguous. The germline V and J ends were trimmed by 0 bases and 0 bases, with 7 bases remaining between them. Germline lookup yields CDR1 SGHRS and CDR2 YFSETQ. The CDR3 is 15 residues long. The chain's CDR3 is CASSLGVLSGNTIYF. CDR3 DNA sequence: TGCGCCAGCAGCTTGGGAGTTCTCTCTGGAAACACCATATATTTT.

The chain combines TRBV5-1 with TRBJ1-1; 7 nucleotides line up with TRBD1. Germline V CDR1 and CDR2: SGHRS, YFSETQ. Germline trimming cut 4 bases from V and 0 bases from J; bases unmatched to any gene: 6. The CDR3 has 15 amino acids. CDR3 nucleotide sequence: TGCGCCAGCAGCAAACGACAGGGCCTGAACACTGAAGCTTTCTTT. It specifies CASSKRQGLNTEAFF.

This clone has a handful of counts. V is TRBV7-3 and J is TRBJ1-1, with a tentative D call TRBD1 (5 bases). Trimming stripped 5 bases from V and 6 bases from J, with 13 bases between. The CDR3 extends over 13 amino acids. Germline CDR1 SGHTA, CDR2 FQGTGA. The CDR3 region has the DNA TGTGCCAGCAGCCTCATGGGGGAGGCTGAAGCTTTCTTT. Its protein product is CASSLMGEAEAFF.

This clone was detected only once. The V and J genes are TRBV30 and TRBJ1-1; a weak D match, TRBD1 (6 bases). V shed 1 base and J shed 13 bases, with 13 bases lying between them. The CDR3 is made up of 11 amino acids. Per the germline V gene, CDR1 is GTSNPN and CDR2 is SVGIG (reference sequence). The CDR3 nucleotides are TGTGCCTGGAGTGCAGGGGTTGCCTGTTTCTTT. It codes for CAWSAGVACFF.

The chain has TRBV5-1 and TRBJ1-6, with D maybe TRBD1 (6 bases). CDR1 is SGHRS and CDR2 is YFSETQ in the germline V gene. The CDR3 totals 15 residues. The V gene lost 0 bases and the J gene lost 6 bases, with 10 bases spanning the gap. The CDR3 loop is CASSLGGPGNSPLHF. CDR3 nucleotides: TGCGCCAGCAGCTTGGGGGGGCCAGGTAATTCACCCCTCCACTTT.

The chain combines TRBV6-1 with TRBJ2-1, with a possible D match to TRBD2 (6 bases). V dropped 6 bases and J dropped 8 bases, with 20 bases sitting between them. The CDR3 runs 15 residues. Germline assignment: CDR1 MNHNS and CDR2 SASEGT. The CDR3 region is CASSTGTGGNYEQFF. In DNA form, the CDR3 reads TGTGCCAGCAGCACCGGGACTGGGGGTAACTATGAGCAGTTCTTC.

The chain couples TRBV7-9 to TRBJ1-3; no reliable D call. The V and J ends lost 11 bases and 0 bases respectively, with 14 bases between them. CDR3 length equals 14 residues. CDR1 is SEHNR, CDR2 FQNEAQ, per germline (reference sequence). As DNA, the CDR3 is TGTGCCGCCACCAGAGGTGACTCTGGAAACACCATATATTTT. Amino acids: CAATRGDSGNTIYF.

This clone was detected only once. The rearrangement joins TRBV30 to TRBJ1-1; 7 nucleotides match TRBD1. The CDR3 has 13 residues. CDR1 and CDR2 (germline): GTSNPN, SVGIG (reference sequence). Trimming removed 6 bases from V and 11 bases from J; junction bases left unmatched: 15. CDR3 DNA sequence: TGTGCCTGTCTCGAGGGGGCAGTCAAGGGGGCTTTCTTT. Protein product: CACLEGAVKGAFF.

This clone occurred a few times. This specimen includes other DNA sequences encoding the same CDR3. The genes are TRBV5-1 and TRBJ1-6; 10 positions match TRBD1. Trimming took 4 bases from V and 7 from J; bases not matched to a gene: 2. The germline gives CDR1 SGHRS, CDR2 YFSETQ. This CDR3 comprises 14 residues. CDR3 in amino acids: CASSLGQGNSPLHF. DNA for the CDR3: TGCGCCAGCAGCCTGGGACAGGGGAATTCACCCCTCCACTTT.

CDR3 nucleotide sequence: TGCGCCAGCAGCAAGATGACAGGTGATACCTACGAGCAGTACTTC. It is translated as CASSKMTGDTYEQYF. This chain connects TRBV5-1 to TRBJ2-7, with D perhaps matching TRBD1 (6 bases). Germline loops: CDR1 SGHRS, CDR2 YFSETQ. The CDR3 has 15 residues. The V gene lost 4 bases and the J gene lost 2 bases, with 16 bases spanning the gap.

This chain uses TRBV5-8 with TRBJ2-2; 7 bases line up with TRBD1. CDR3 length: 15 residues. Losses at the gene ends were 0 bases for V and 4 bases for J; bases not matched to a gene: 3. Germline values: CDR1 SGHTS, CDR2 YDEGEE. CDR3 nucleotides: TGTGCCAGCAGCTTGGGACAGGGAGCCACCGGGGAGCTGTTTTTT. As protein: CASSLGQGATGELFF. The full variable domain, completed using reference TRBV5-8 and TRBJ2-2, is EAGVTQSPTHLIKTRGQQATLRCSPISGHTSVYWYQQALGLGLQFLLWYDEGEERNRGNFPPRFSGRQFPNYSSELNVNALELEDSALYLCASSLGQGATGELFFGEGSRLTVL.

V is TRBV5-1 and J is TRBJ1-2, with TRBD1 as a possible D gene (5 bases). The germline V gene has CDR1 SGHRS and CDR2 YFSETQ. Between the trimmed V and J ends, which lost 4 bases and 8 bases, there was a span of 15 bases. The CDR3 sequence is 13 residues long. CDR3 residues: CASSTPPSGGYTF. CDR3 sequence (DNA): TGCGCCAGCAGCACCCCCCCCTCAGGGGGCTACACCTTC.

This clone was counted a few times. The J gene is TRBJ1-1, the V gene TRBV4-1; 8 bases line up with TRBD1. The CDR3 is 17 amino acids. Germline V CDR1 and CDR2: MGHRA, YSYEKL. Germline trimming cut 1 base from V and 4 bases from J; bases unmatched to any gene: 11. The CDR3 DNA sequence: TGCGCCAGCAGCCAAGGCAGGGGGCGCGGCAGGAGCACTGAAGCTTTCTTT. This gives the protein CASSQGRGRGRSTEAFF.

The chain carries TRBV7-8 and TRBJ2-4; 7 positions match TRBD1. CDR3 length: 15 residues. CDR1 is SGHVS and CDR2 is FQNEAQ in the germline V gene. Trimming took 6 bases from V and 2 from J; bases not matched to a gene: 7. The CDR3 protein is CASRSRGGPKNIQYF. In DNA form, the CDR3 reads TGTGCCAGCAGATCCCGAGGGGGCCCCAAAAACATTCAGTACTTC.

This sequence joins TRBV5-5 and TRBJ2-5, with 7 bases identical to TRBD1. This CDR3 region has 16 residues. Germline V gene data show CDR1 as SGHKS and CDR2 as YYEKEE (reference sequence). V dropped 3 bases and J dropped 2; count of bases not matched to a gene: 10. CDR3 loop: CASSSSRDSSQETQYF. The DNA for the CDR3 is TGTGCCAGCAGCTCAAGCCGGGACAGTAGTCAAGAGACCCAGTACTTC.